The next 13 T cell receptor beta chains were all read from a single sample in a study of OX40 agonist ivuxolimab in advanced cancers. Here immunoSEQ multiplex PCR was the method, and the copy in TCRdb shows in-frame clones only, minus some. Of 50,000 to 65,000 clones listed, around 88% are singletons. Here the sequenced sample was CD4+ or CD8+ T cells sorted from blood, taken in a trial of the OX40 agonist ivuxolimab. The receptors stem from an adult with an advanced solid tumor such as melanoma, head and neck, liver or kidney cancer.

This clone was counted a single time. The chain has TRBV7-6 and TRBJ2-5; TRBD2 agrees at 13 bases. Germline V gene lookup returns CDR1 SGHVS and CDR2 FNYEAQ. The V segment lost 5 bases and the J segment 7 bases; nucleotides outside the gene matches: 4. The CDR3 sequence is 14 residues long. The CDR3 sequence is CASSPGLAGATQYF. The CDR3 bases are TGTGCCAGCAGCCCTGGACTAGCGGGAGCGACCCAGTACTTC.

The sample holds one count of this clone. The V call is TRBV5-5, the J call TRBJ2-7; D gene unclear. V was clipped by 2 bases and J by 4 bases, with 7 bases between them. CDR3 length: 12 residues. Per the germline V gene, CDR1 is SGHKS and CDR2 is YYEKEE (reference sequence). The CDR3 spells CASSFNSYEQYF. CDR3 nucleotide sequence: TGTGCCAGCAGCTTTAATAGTTACGAGCAGTACTTC.

The CDR3 protein is CASSVTGGETQETQYF. In DNA, the CDR3 is TGTGCCAGCAGCGTCACAGGGGGCGAAACACAAGAGACCCAGTACTTC. This chain links TRBV9 with TRBJ2-5; 9 nucleotides agree with TRBD1. Germline V CDR1 and CDR2: SGDLS, YYNGEE. V lost 2 bases to trimming and J lost 2 bases; unmatched junction nucleotides: 7. This CDR3 comprises 16 residues.

V usage is TRBV7-2 and J usage is TRBJ2-1; TRBD2 matches 16 bases. CDR1 and CDR2 from the germline V gene are SGHTA and FQGNSA. CDR3 length equals 15 residues. V lost 5 bases to trimming and J lost 8 bases; unmatched junction nucleotides: 3. The chain's CDR3 is CASSQGLAGGYEQFF. In DNA, the CDR3 is TGTGCCAGCAGCCAGGGACTAGCGGGAGGGTATGAGCAGTTCTTC.

Turning to this clone: In the same sample, other DNA sequences code for this CDR3. This chain connects TRBV18 to TRBJ2-5; no firm D call. The CDR3 length is 12 residues. V lost 3 bases to trimming and J lost 0 bases, with 2 bases between them. CDR1 is KGHSH and CDR2 is LQKENI in the germline V gene. In DNA, the CDR3 is TGTGCCAGCTCACCGAACCAAGAGACCCAGTACTTC. The encoded protein is CASSPNQETQYF.

Only one count was recorded for this clone. This chain joins TRBV7-6 and TRBJ2-7; 8 nucleotides agree with TRBD1. The germline V gene encodes CDR1 SGHVS and CDR2 FNYEAQ. The J segment lost 6 bases and the V segment lost 2 bases, leaving 6 bases of the junction unmatched. The CDR3 consists of 14 residues. The CDR3 region is CASSLRTGTGEQYF. The CDR3 DNA reads as TGTGCCAGCAGCTTACGGACAGGGACGGGCGAGCAGTACTTC.

The gene calls are TRBV7-8 and TRBJ2-5; 10 nucleotides line up with TRBD1. The germline CDR1 and CDR2 sequences are SGHVS and FQNEAQ. The length of the CDR3 is 15 residues. Unmatched junction bases numbered 7, after V lost 5 bases and J lost 4 bases. For the CDR3, the DNA is TGTGCCAGCAGCGTAGGGACAGGGGATGGAGAGACCCAGTACTTC. Its translation: CASSVGTGDGETQYF.

The chain has TRBV4-2 and TRBJ1-4; the D is unclear. Germline CDR1 is LGHNA and CDR2 is YNFKEQ. The CDR3 covers 16 residues. The V end was cut by 3 bases, the J end by 1 base, with 12 bases between. CDR3 coding DNA: TGTGCCAGCAGCCACCCCCGGGGTGGAACTAATGAAAAACTGTTTTTT. It specifies CASSHPRGGTNEKLFF.

This sequence joins TRBV2 and TRBJ1-1; D ambiguous. Germline assignment: CDR1 SNHLY and CDR2 FYNNEI. This CDR3 contains 15 residues. V lost 0 bases and J 0 bases, leaving 8 bases between the germline ends. CDR3 nucleotide sequence: TGTGCCAGCAGTGAAGCGCGGGGATTGAACACTGAAGCTTTCTTT. Translated, it gives CASSEARGLNTEAFF.

The rearrangement joins TRBV12-2 to TRBJ2-5; the D call TRBD1 from the table was never checked on the DNA. TRBV12-2 is assigned pseudogene status. The CDR3 contains 16 residues. The CDR3 spells CASRLPPWSRGQTQYF. CDR3 sequence (DNA): TGTGCAAGTCGCTTACCTCCGTGGTCTAGGGGGCAGACCCAGTACTTC.

The rearrangement joins TRBV28 to TRBJ2-7, with D tentatively TRBD1 (5 bases). Germline loops: CDR1 MDHEN, CDR2 SYDVKM. The CDR3 length is 15 residues. The V and J ends lost 2 bases and 2 bases respectively, with 13 bases between them. CDR3 in amino acids: CASSLGQGWTYEQYF. CDR3 DNA: TGTGCCAGCAGTTTAGGGCAGGGCTGGACCTACGAGCAGTACTTC.

Here the CDR3 reads CASSQGTGTNEKLFF. The CDR3 DNA follows: TGCGCCAGCAGCCAAGGGACAGGGACTAATGAAAAACTGTTTTTT. The chain couples TRBV4-1 to TRBJ1-4; 8 nucleotides match TRBD1. CDR1 and CDR2 from the germline V gene are MGHRA and YSYEKL. V lost 1 base and J lost 2; bases outside the gene matches: 0. The CDR3 runs 15 residues.

The chain combines TRBV30 with TRBJ1-4; D is ambiguous. The CDR3 is made up of 16 amino acids. Germline V gene data show CDR1 as GTSNPN and CDR2 as SVGIG (reference sequence). V was clipped by 2 bases and J by 4 bases, with 17 bases between them. CDR3 DNA: TGTGCCTGGAGTAGGCCAGATCAGTCTCATAATGAAAAACTGTTTTTT. Translated: CAWSRPDQSHNEKLFF.